This T cell receptor (beta chain) is drawn from a study of blood T cell repertoires in COVID-19. Overall study: Collection of acute and convalescent COVID-19 samples took place in the United States, Italy and Spain. In each case, the material was cDNA or gDNA derived from T cells, B-cell-depleted T cells, or PBMCs.

Authors' data handling: How many nucleated cells were present was estimated from reference gene primer amplification. The table came from immunoSEQ multiplex PCR; TCRdb's copy has only in-frame clones and leaves some out. V and J calls and clone size are as listed in that table; D and trimming were resolved from the DNA. Here the sample spans 63,000 or so clones, 81% being singletons. The V end was cut by 4 bases, the J end by 5 bases, with 6 bases between. There are 11 residues in the CDR3. The germline V gene encodes CDR1 LGHDT and CDR2 YNNKEL (reference sequence). The receptor was derived from a human donor in a cohort sampled during active COVID-19. V gene TRBV3-1 (or the pseudogene TRBV3-2) combines with J gene TRBJ2-7; D is ambiguous. The sequenced material came from peripheral blood. The CDR3 nucleotides read TGTGCCAGCAGCCGGGCCCACGAGCAGTACTTC. Translation: CASSRAHEQYF.